This TCR beta chain originates from a study of cytomegalovirus exposure and HLA in healthy donors. Study-wide background: Clustering assigned approximately 79% of the approximately 370 genotyped donors to the Caucasian-associated ancestry cluster.

PCR amplification relied on 60 Vbeta primers (plus 13 Jbeta primers). Produced via immunoSEQ multiplex PCR; TCRdb's table is partial and in-frame only. The sample lists about 150,000 clones, approximately 80% occurring once. Notes on the study in general: Relative to the roughly 690-donor mean, N-insertions were reportedly fewer in an Asian-associated ancestry cluster in a later analysis. A later analysis associated some 18,000 TCR beta sequences with HLA alleles at a 0.05 false discovery rate. Rare sequences made up most TCRs, while some public TCRs were found in many donors.

Between the trimmed V and J ends, which lost 6 bases and 3 bases, there was a span of 5 bases. CDR1 and CDR2 from the germline V gene are WSHSY and SAAADI. This CDR3 region has 11 residues. About this clone itself: The antigen remains undetermined.

The sequencing sample was made of PBMCs. The rearrangement joins TRBV10-2 to TRBJ1-1, with no clear D. The TCR sequence derives from a female donor in good health and CMV-seropositive. CDR3 residues: CASRQDTEAFF. The CDR3 DNA follows: TGCGCCAGCAGACAAGACACTGAAGCTTTCTTT.